This T cell receptor beta chain was retrieved from a study of post-analysis software for immune sequencing data. General observations from the study: A few TRBV segments were significantly more frequent in patients than in controls. TRBV5-6, TRBV5-1 and TRBV20-1 were among these segments.

Presence of unique molecular identifiers characterized the TCR beta cDNA libraries. TCRdb reprocessed the PCR reads with MiXCR, giving one entry per CDR3 protein. The sample contains 650,000 to 900,000 distinct CDR3 sequences, under 60% of which appear only once. The ends lost 3 bases at V and 8 bases at J; junction bases unmatched: 6. This CDR3 region has 15 residues. CDR1 LGHNA and CDR2 YSLEER come from the germline V gene. Worth noting for this clonotype: The antigen remains unidentified.

The V call is TRBV4-3, the J call TRBJ1-4, with 10 nucleotides matching TRBD1. The sample taken for sequencing was blood. The receptor comes from a girl under 18 with multiple sclerosis. Written as DNA, the CDR3 is TGCGCCAGCAGCCACGACAGGGGGCAGAACGAAAAACTGTTTTTT. This codes for CASSHDRGQNEKLFF.